This TCR beta chain derives from a study of blood T cell repertoires in COVID-19. Study in general: Whether acute or convalescent, the COVID-19 samples came from the United States, Italy and Spain.

TCRdb's table, derived via immunoSEQ multiplex PCR, lists solely in-frame clones and lacks some. The table shows approximately 140,000 clones, with almost 85% occurring only once. With V trimmed by 1 base and J by 5 bases, 15 bases remained unmatched. The CDR3 length is 18 residues. Germline values: CDR1 SEHNR, CDR2 FQNEAQ (reference sequence). Input material: PBMCs or T cells enriched from blood (not recorded which). The chain combines TRBV7-9 with TRBJ2-3; 7 nucleotides align to TRBD2. The origin of this receptor is a man aged 35-49 years with acute COVID-19. The CDR3 region is CASSLVPYSRGSGDTQYF. The CDR3 DNA follows: TGTGCCAGCAGCTTAGTCCCTTACAGTCGCGGGAGCGGAGATACGCAGTATTTT.